A single T cell receptor (beta chain) is shown here with its context. Antigen specificity is unknown. Germline V gene sequence: CDR1 LNHDA, CDR2 SQIVND (reference sequence). The CDR3 has 16 amino acids. The data are from a study of a mutant IDH1 vaccine in newly diagnosed glioma. Study details: Eight vaccinations reached patients in weeks 1, 3, 5, 7, 11, 15, 19 and 23. Standard pretreatment was either radiotherapy, temozolomide, or, for most, radiochemotherapy with temozolomide.

Assay: immunoSEQ multiplex PCR; the TCRdb copy retains only in-frame clones and omits some. Here the sample spans 60,000 or so clones, about 81% being singletons. Indicated time point: week 5, during vaccination. The study gave 300 ug of mutant IDH1 20-mer peptide per vaccine dose, with topical imiquimod. Study results and caveats: Any relationship between pseudoprogression and changes in top peripheral T cell clonotypes seemed absent. Among patients, roughly 93% showed immune responses induced by the vaccine.

The starting material was PBMCs, obtained from a glioma patient whose treatment included an IDH1 peptide vaccine. The origin of this receptor is a woman between 45 and 65 years old with glioma. The chain recombines TRBV19 with TRBJ2-4, with 7 bases fitting TRBD2. Here the CDR3 reads CAGEGKGSIAKNIQYF. The CDR3 region has the DNA TGTGCGGGGGAGGGAAAGGGATCTATAGCCAAAAACATTCAGTACTTC.